Following are 14 T cell receptor beta chains from one sample sequenced in a study of cytomegalovirus exposure and HLA in healthy donors. The primer mix had 60 Vbeta and 13 Jbeta primers. Sequencing used immunoSEQ multiplex PCR; TCRdb keeps in-frame clones, though not all of them. The sample yields under 150,000 clones, approximately 82% seen once. The sequencing sample was made of PBMCs. The receptors were gathered from a boy between 2 and 10 years old in good health and CMV-seronegative.

The chain employs TRBV19 and TRBJ2-5; 13 nucleotides line up with TRBD2. CDR3 size: 16 residues. Losses at the gene ends were 3 bases for V and 4 bases for J; bases not matched to a gene: 5. Germline CDR1 and CDR2: LNHDA and SQIVND (reference sequence). DNA of the CDR3: TGTGCCAGTAGTATCCTCGGACTAGCGGGAGCAGAGACCCAGTACTTC. It is translated as CASSILGLAGAETQYF.

As concerns this clone: The sample holds other DNA sequences that translate to the same CDR3. The chain is built from TRBV5-4 and TRBJ2-7; a weak D match, TRBD2 (6 bases). V shed 4 bases and J shed 2 bases, with 10 bases lying between them. Germline CDR1 and CDR2: SGHNT and YYREEE (reference sequence). CDR3 length equals 13 residues. DNA for the CDR3: TGTGCCAGCAGCCTGCGGGGAGCCTACGAGCAGTACTTC. Protein sequence: CASSLRGAYEQYF.

The chain combines TRBV27 with TRBJ1-2, with D perhaps matching TRBD1 (5 bases). CDR3 length: 13 residues. V was shortened by 4 bases and J by 1 base, with 7 bases between the two germline ends. Germline-derived CDR1 and CDR2 are MNHEY and SMNVEV (reference sequence). This CDR3 reads CASSYGHNYGYTF. DNA of the CDR3: TGTGCCAGCAGTTATGGACATAACTATGGCTACACCTTC.

The rearrangement joins TRBV7-3 to TRBJ2-1; D is ambiguous. Trimming pared 4 bases from V and 3 bases from J, leaving 7 bases between. Germline assignment: CDR1 SGHTA and CDR2 FQGTGA. The CDR3 is 13 amino acids. The CDR3 sequence is CASSYTDYNEQFF. For the CDR3, the DNA is TGTGCCAGCAGCTATACAGACTACAATGAGCAGTTCTTC.

This clone occurred a few times. J is TRBJ2-2 and V is TRBV4-3; 8 nucleotides align to TRBD2. This CDR3 has 15 amino acids. Germline values: CDR1 LGHNA, CDR2 YSLEER. The V and J ends lost 0 bases and 6 bases, in that order; junction bases with no gene match: 3. This CDR3 reads CASSQDPGGPGELFF. As DNA, the CDR3 is TGCGCCAGCAGCCAAGATCCGGGGGGGCCCGGGGAGCTGTTTTTT.

V usage is TRBV4-1 and J usage is TRBJ2-5; D is possibly TRBD2 (6 bases). V shed 4 bases and J shed 4 bases, with 13 bases lying between them. The CDR3 is 14 residues long. The germline CDR1 and CDR2 sequences are MGHRA and YSYEKL. The CDR3: CASSRLGTLETQYF. CDR3 nucleotides: TGCGCCAGCAGCCGCCTAGGGACTCTAGAGACCCAGTACTTC.

V and J are TRBV27 and TRBJ1-2; a possible D gene is TRBD1 (6 bases). Germline values: CDR1 MNHEY, CDR2 SMNVEV (reference sequence). The CDR3 runs to 13 residues. Trimming stripped 0 bases from V and 7 bases from J, with 9 bases between. This CDR3 reads CASSLSWTAGYTF. CDR3 in DNA: TGTGCCAGCAGTTTATCGTGGACAGCTGGCTACACCTTC.

The rearrangement joins TRBV7-2 to TRBJ2-1; weak D call: TRBD2 (5 bases). Trimming removed 2 bases from V and 8 bases from J, with 10 bases in between. CDR1 and CDR2 (germline): SGHTA, FQGNSA. The CDR3 is 13 amino acids. The CDR3, as DNA: TGTGCCAGCAGCTTACGGTTCGGGGATGAGCAGTTCTTC. Protein product: CASSLRFGDEQFF. The variable domain in full, completed from reference TRBV7-2 and TRBJ2-1, reads GAGVSQSPSNKVTEKGKDVELRCDPISGHTALYWYRQSLGQGLEFLIYFQGNSAPDKSGLPSDRFSAERTGGSVSTLTIQRTQQEDSAVYLCASSLRFGDEQFFGPGTRLTVL.

This sequence joins TRBV7-9 and TRBJ2-3; 9 bases align to TRBD2. Germline V CDR1 and CDR2: SEHNR, FQNEAQ (reference sequence). Trimming took 5 bases from V and 1 from J; bases not matched to a gene: 10. The CDR3 length is 17 residues. As DNA, the CDR3 is TGTGCCAGCAGCGGGGGCGTAGCGGGAGCCGGCACAGATACGCAGTATTTT. This gives the protein CASSGGVAGAGTDTQYF. Together with reference TRBV7-9 and TRBJ2-3, the CDR3 gives the full variable domain: DTGVSQNPRHKITKRGQNVTFRCDPISEHNRLYWYRQTLGQGPEFLTYFQNEAQLEKSRLLSDRFSAERPKGSFSTLEIQRTEQGDSAMYLCASSGGVAGAGTDTQYFGPGTRLTVL.

This clone turned up a few times. The V call is TRBV4-3, the J call TRBJ2-2, with D maybe TRBD1 (6 bases). The CDR3 is 15 residues long. The V gene lost 0 bases and the J gene lost 9 bases, with 14 bases spanning the gap. Germline CDR1 LGHNA, CDR2 YSLEER. The CDR3 nucleotides are TGCGCCAGCAGCCAAGATGTCAGGGGATACTGGGAGCTGTTTTTT. Translating it yields CASSQDVRGYWELFF.

In this sample, this clone turned up a few times. V gene TRBV6-4 combines with J gene TRBJ2-3; tentative D call: TRBD2 (6 bases). This CDR3 comprises 14 residues. The V end lost 4 bases, the J end lost 3 bases, and 11 bases lay between the germline ends. The germline V gene has CDR1 MRHNA and CDR2 SNTAGT. The CDR3 loop is CASSVIGGTDTQYF. The CDR3 DNA sequence: TGTGCCAGCAGTGTGATTGGAGGGACAGATACGCAGTATTTT.

The rearrangement joins TRBV25-1 to TRBJ2-7, with 7 bases that match TRBD1. Germline lookup yields CDR1 MGHDK and CDR2 SYGVNS. There are 12 residues in the CDR3. The CDR3: CASGTVSYEQYF. The CDR3 nucleotides read TGTGCTTCCGGGACAGTCTCCTACGAGCAGTACTTC.

The chain couples TRBV19 to TRBJ1-2; TRBD1 aligns across 10 bases. Losses at the gene ends were 5 bases for V and 4 bases for J; bases not matched to a gene: 7. The CDR3 is 15 residues long. Germline V gene data show CDR1 as LNHDA and CDR2 as SQIVND (reference sequence). CDR3 sequence reads: CASSATGGRSYGYTF. CDR3 in DNA: TGTGCCAGTAGTGCGACAGGGGGCCGGAGCTATGGCTACACCTTC.

This clone was picked up a small number of times. The DNA for the CDR3 is TGTGCCAGCAGTTCACTAGCGGGAGGACCCGATACGCAGTATTTT. It codes for CASSSLAGGPDTQYF. The chain has TRBV27 and TRBJ2-3, with 12 bases matching TRBD2. Trimming at V came to 4 bases and at J to 6 bases, leaving 5 bases not matched to a gene. CDR1 and CDR2 (germline): MNHEY, SMNVEV (reference sequence). The CDR3 has 15 residues.